This T cell receptor (beta chain) was captured in a study of T cells after yellow fever vaccination. This clonotype was counted only a few times. Its cognate antigen is unknown. Study-level results: FACS-sorted repertoires might harbor abundant contaminating clonotypes from the bulk population.

A universal primer site and UMIs were added as TCR cDNA was made by 5'RACE template switching. TCRdb itself ran the 5' RACE reads through MiXCR, one entry per CDR3 protein. The table lists approximately 170,000 distinct CDR3 sequences, 11% of them singletons. V was clipped by 3 bases and J by 5 bases, with 14 bases between them. Germline CDR1 is MGHRA and CDR2 is YSYEKL. This CDR3 has 15 amino acids. The V call is TRBV4-1, the J call TRBJ1-5, with D tentatively TRBD1 (5 bases). This receptor was taken from a man aged 18 to 30 who received the YFV17D yellow fever vaccine. The sample here was CD8+ T cells sorted from PBMCs, taken 15 days after the yellow fever booster vaccination. The chain's CDR3 is CASSHKRGSDQPQHF. The DNA for the CDR3 is TGCGCCAGCAGCCACAAACGGGGCAGCGATCAGCCCCAGCATTTT.